A selection of T cell receptor beta chains follows, all from one sample in a study of blood T cells in healthy people across ages. TCRdb called the 5' RACE reads again in MiXCR, with one record for every CDR3 protein. The sample records about a million distinct CDR3 sequences, around 49% being singletons. Material: blood. The origin of the receptors is a man aged 30-40 years in good health. Each CDR3 is given with its conserved first and last residue. The D gene is left open where the match is weak.

NA | TRBV6-4 | CASSDRGGGNEQFF
TRBD1 | TRBV3-1 | CASSPRDRGTHTEAFF
NA | TRBV29-1 | CSVEVTGTYEQYF
NA | TRBV20-1 | CSAFGVYEQYF
NA | TRBV5-1 | CASSLEGGRRTEAFF
TRBD2 | TRBV20-1 | CSAPPRATSGGANIQYF
NA | TRBV6-5 | CASSPGRVEKNIQYF
NA | TRBV20-1 | CSALASASYEQYF
NA | TRBV11-2 | CASSAQGYEQFF
NA | TRBV29-1 | CSVESVGTNEKLFF
NA | TRBV29-1 | CSVRDSSRYGYTF
TRBD1 | TRBV6-1 | CASSSGTEANEQFF
NA | TRBV10-3 | CAISSGLANEKLFF
TRBD1 | TRBV5-1 | CASSLGTGYDEQYF
NA | TRBV4-3 | CASSQEGVGRETQYF
TRBD1 | TRBV5-1 | CASSFVRDSYNSPLHF
NA | TRBV12-3/TRBV12-4 | CASRQRGGGTEAFF
TRBD1 | TRBV29-1 | CSAQPPGQGPTEAFF
NA | TRBV5-1 | CASKVPSGEQYF
NA | TRBV2 | CASSAVSSGANVLTF
NA | TRBV11-3 | CASSLGPGRNIQYF
TRBD1 | TRBV2 | CASSERGRLSNEQFF
NA | TRBV3-1 | CASSQEARPFSYEQYF
NA | TRBV6-6 | CASTQSGANVLTF
NA | TRBV7-2 | CASSLGDGPSYEQYF
TRBD2 | TRBV5-1 | CASSFRRDYNEQYF
NA | TRBV7-9 | CASSLEVRTYEQYF
TRBD2 | TRBV29-1 | CSGTSGGSSETQYF
NA | TRBV11-3 | CASSSRYSTDTQYF
TRBD2 | TRBV20-1 | CSAEAGGSSNEQFF
TRBD2 | TRBV6-1 | CASSGFSSGGSYEQYF
NA | TRBV25-1 | CASSESSGVKEKLFF
TRBD1 | TRBV3-1 | CASSPTGGDADTQYF
NA | TRBV6-5 | CASSYSRGNEQYF
NA | TRBV3-1 | CASSPMESYEQYF
NA | TRBV7-2 | CANSPGGRGNTEAFF
NA | TRBV6-6 | CASSSAQSRDNEQFF
NA | TRBV11-2 | CASSSLKRNYNEQYF
TRBD1 | TRBV7-2 | CASSYKRQGGNTEAFF
NA | TRBV20-1 | CSARGEPGTYSYNEQFF
NA | TRBV21-1 | CASANSQGVGANVLTF
TRBD1 | TRBV12-3/TRBV12-4 | CASSLVGQGASNYGYTF
TRBD1 | TRBV7-9 | CASSPTPGGNYGYTF
NA | TRBV12-3/TRBV12-4 | CASSSGSWPQHF
NA | TRBV20-1 | CSVRPGSEGYTF